The clone carrying this T cell receptor (beta chain) came up many times. Its antigen remains unknown. The sample comes from a study of read filtering for tumor transcriptome and immune sequencing. Study results and caveats: Around 80% of IR-seq clonotypes had a single read, yet these held about 3.4% of reads.

Molecular barcoded adaptors covering alpha/delta and beta/gamma chains were used on 400 ng RNA. TCRdb called the reads again in MiXCR, with one record for every CDR3 protein. The repertoire holds about 130,000 distinct CDR3 sequences, with approximately 12% as singletons. CDR1 MNHEY and CDR2 SMNVEV come from the germline V gene (reference sequence). V lost 7 bases, J lost 2 bases, and 8 bases lay in between. The CDR3 length is 13 residues. The chain has TRBV27 and TRBJ2-2; D gene unclear. Sequencing input: a population of CD138-negative cells sorted from bone marrow. This receptor was taken from a donor at least 40 years old with multiple myeloma. Here the CDR3 reads CASTNPNTGELFF. CDR3 bases: TGTGCCAGCACCAACCCAAACACCGGGGAGCTGTTTTTT.